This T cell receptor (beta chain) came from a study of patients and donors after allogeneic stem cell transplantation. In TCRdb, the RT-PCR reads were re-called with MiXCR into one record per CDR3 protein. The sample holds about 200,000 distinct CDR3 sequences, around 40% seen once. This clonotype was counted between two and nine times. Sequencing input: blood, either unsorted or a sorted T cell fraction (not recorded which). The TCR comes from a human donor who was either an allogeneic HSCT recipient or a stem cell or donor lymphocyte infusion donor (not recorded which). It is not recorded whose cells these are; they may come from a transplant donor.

In DNA, the CDR3 is TGCGCCAGCAGCCGTGAAGACTCCCCCGCTTCACCCCTCCACTTT. It yields the protein CASSREDSPASPLHF. This sequence joins TRBV5-1 and TRBJ1-6; D gene uncertain. Trimming left V 4 bases short and J 9 bases short, with 17 bases between. Looked up from germline, CDR1 is SGHRS and CDR2 is YFSETQ. This CDR3 contains 15 residues.